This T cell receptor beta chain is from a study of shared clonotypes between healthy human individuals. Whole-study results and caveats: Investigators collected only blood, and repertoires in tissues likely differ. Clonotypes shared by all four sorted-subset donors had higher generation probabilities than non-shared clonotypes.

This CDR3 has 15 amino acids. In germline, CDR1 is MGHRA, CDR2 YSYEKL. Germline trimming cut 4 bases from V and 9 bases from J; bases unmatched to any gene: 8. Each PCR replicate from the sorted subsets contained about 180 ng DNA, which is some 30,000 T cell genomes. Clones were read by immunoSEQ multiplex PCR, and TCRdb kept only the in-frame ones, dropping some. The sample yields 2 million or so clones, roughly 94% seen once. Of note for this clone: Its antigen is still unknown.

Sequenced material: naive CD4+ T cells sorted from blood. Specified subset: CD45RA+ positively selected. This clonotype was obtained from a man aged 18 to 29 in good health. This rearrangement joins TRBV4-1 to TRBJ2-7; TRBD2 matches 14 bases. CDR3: CASSLMGLAGDRQYF. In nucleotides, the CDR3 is TGCGCCAGCAGCCTAATGGGACTAGCGGGAGATCGGCAGTACTTC.